This TCR beta chain emerged from a study of neurological immune-mediated disorders. Points from the study as a whole: Across subjects, no CDR3 amino acid sequence appeared in expanded clones of more than one subject, a finding that suggested private repertoires in all groups.

The sample's time point: longitudinal time-point 2. Unsorted libraries were derived from 2 million PBMCs stored at -80 C. The CDR3 runs to 15 residues. V dropped 2 bases and J dropped 6 bases, with 15 bases sitting between them. Germline CDR1 SGHRS, CDR2 YFSETQ. cDNA synthesis was performed by 5'RACE with 10-nucleotide random UMIs. TCRdb re-analysed the 5' RACE reads in MiXCR, keeping a single row per CDR3 protein. The table records 60,000 to 75,000 distinct CDR3 sequences, about 8.9% of them present only once. This clonotype was detected ten times or more. Its specificity is not known. The source material was PBMCs. This sequence joins TRBV5-1 and TRBJ2-1; D tentatively fits TRBD1 or TRBD2 (5 bases each). The sequence derives from a man aged 25 to 40 in good health. Here the CDR3 DNA reads TGCGCCAGCAGCTTAGGGGACCCTCGGGGCAATGAGCAGTTCTTC. Amino acid sequence: CASSLGDPRGNEQFF.